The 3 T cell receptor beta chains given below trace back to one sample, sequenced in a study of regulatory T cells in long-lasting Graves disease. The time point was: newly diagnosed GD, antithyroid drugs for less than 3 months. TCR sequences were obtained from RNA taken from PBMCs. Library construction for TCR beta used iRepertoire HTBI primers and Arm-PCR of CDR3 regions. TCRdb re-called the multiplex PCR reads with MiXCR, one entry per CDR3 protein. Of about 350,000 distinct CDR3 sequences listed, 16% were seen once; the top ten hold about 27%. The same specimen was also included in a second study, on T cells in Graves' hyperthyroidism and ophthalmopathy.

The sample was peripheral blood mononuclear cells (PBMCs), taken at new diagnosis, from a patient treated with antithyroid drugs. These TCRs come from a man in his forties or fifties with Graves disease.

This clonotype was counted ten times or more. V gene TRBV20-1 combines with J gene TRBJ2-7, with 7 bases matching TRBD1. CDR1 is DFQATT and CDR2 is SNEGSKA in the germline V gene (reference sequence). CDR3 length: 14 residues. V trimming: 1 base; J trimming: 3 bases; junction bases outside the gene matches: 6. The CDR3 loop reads CSARAATGNYEQYF. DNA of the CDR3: TGCAGTGCTAGAGCGGCGACAGGGAACTACGAGCAGTACTTC.

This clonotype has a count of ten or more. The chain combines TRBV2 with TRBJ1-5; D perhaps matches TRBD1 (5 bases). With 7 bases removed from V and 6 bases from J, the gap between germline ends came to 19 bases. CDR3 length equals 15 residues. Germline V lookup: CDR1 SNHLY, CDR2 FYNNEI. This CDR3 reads CASKLQGGEGQPQHF. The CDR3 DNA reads TGTGCCAGCAAGCTGCAGGGAGGTGAGGGTCAGCCCCAGCATTTT.

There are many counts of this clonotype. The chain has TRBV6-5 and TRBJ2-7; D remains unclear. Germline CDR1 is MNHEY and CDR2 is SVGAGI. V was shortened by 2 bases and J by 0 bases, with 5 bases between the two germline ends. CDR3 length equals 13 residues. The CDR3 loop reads CASSYISSYEQYF. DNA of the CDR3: TGTGCCAGCAGTTACATAAGCTCCTACGAGCAGTACTTC.